The present T cell receptor beta chain was sequenced within a study of blood T cell repertoires in COVID-19. Study in general: The United States, Italy and Spain were the sources of the acute and convalescent COVID-19 samples. T cells, B-cell-depleted T cells, or PBMCs provided the cDNA or gDNA that served as material.

In the authors' workflow: The assay estimated nucleated cells by amplifying reference gene primers. The assay was immunoSEQ multiplex PCR, and TCRdb's table has in-frame clones only and misses some. From that table come the V and J calls and clone size; the DNA was used to work out D and trimming. The profile shows roughly 230,000 clones, around 82% of them singletons. Donors in Cohort 3 counted as recovered after two negative PCRs, clearance, or symptom resolution. CDR3 size: 15 residues. V was pared by 0 bases and J by 7 bases, with 16 bases between. Germline V CDR1 and CDR2: LGHNA, YNFKEQ. The chain carries TRBV4-2 and TRBJ2-7; D is possibly TRBD2 (6 bases). The sequence derives from a man between 45 and 60 years old who had recovered from COVID-19. Source material: PBMCs or T cells enriched from blood (not recorded which). The CDR3 reads CASSQEVQASGEQYF. CDR3 DNA: TGTGCCAGCAGCCAAGAAGTACAGGCGAGCGGGGAGCAGTACTTC.